These 17 T cell receptor beta chains share one sample of origin, sequenced in a study of blood T cells in healthy people across ages. Sample-barcoded 5' priming and a J-beta primer mix drove a second PCR of about 7 to 12 cycles. Each CDR3 protein gets one entry after TCRdb re-called the 5' RACE reads with MiXCR. The sample contains about 640,000 distinct CDR3 sequences, approximately 50% of which appear only once. The sequencing input was blood. These TCRs come from a man in his 60s in good health.

As regards this clonotype: This sequence may be a read error, since a much larger clone differs from it by one base. The chain links TRBV7-2 to TRBJ1-6; D gene ambiguous. V lost 1 base to trimming and J lost 0 bases, with 4 bases between them. The V gene's germline CDR1 is SGHTA and CDR2 FQGNSA. The CDR3 has 15 residues. The CDR3 region has the DNA TGTGCCAGCAGCTTAGACCCCTCCTATAATTCACCCCTCCACTTT. It is translated as CASSLDPSYNSPLHF. The variable domain in full, with the rest retrieved from reference TRBV7-2 and TRBJ1-6, is GAGVSQSPSNKVTEKGKDVELRCDPISGHTALYWYRQSLGQGLEFLIYFQGNSAPDKSGLPSDRFSAERTGGSVSTLTIQRTQQEDSAVYLCASSLDPSYNSPLHFGNGTRLTVT.

The rearrangement joins TRBV5-1 to TRBJ1-6; no definite D call. Germline V lookup: CDR1 SGHRS, CDR2 YFSETQ. The CDR3 contains 14 residues. V gave up 3 bases and J gave up 3 bases, with 7 bases separating them. CDR3 sequence: CASSSAVYNSPLHF. DNA for the CDR3: TGCGCCAGCAGCTCGGCGGTCTATAATTCACCCCTCCACTTT.

This clonotype has only a few counts. This chain connects TRBV6-4 to TRBJ2-3, with 10 bases identical to TRBD1. CDR1 and CDR2 (germline): MRHNA, SNTAGT. V lost 4 bases and J lost 6; bases outside the gene matches: 4. The CDR3 length is 14 residues. The chain's CDR3 is CASSGGTGDDTQYF. The CDR3 bases are TGTGCCAGCAGTGGCGGGACAGGGGACGATACGCAGTATTTT.

The chain couples TRBV20-1 to TRBJ2-5; possibly TRBD2 for D (6 bases). The CDR3 runs 15 residues. The V gene lost 6 bases and the J gene lost 1 base, with 18 bases spanning the gap. The germline V gene has CDR1 DFQATT and CDR2 SNEGSKA (reference sequence). The CDR3 loop is CSASGTEGLQETQYF. CDR3 sequence (DNA): TGCAGTGCCTCAGGGACGGAGGGCCTCCAAGAGACCCAGTACTTC.

Worth noting for this clonotype: Germline and junction disagree at one end, which may indicate a read error. The chain employs TRBV10-2 and TRBJ1-1, with D perhaps TRBD1 (5 bases). Germline assignment: CDR1 WSHSY and CDR2 SAAADI. The CDR3 is 12 amino acids. CDR3 nucleotides: TGCGCCAGCAGCTGGACAAACAATGAAGCTTTCTTT. It codes for CASSWTNNEAFF.

V is TRBV12-3 or TRBV12-4 and J is TRBJ1-1, with a tentative D call TRBD1 (5 bases). V lost 1 base, J lost 1 base, and 10 bases lay in between. CDR3 length: 15 residues. The CDR3 bases are TGTGCCAGCAGTTTAGTTCGGCAGGGGAACACTGAAGCTTTCTTT. Translating it yields CASSLVRQGNTEAFF.

CDR3 residues: CATSDSGDNTDTQYF. In DNA form, the CDR3 reads TGTGCCACCAGTGATTCTGGCGATAACACAGATACGCAGTATTTT. The chain is built from TRBV24-1 and TRBJ2-3; D is undetermined. The V end was cut by 2 bases, the J end by 2 bases, with 10 bases between. The CDR3 runs 15 residues. The germline V gene has CDR1 KGHDR and CDR2 SFDVKD.

The chain carries TRBV5-1 and TRBJ1-2, with 9 bases lining up with TRBD1. With V trimmed by 3 bases and J by 6 bases, 9 bases remained unmatched. The germline gives CDR1 SGHRS, CDR2 YFSETQ. The CDR3 spans 15 residues. The CDR3 DNA is TGCGCCAGCAGCTGGGGCCGGGACAGGGCGGATGGCTACACCTTC. It encodes CASSWGRDRADGYTF.

This clonotype was counted a single time. This sequence joins TRBV3-1 and TRBJ1-1; 8 nucleotides align to TRBD1. The V gene end was trimmed by 1 base and the J gene end by 4 bases; junction bases not matched to a gene: 5. Germline-derived CDR1 and CDR2 are LGHDT and YNNKEL (reference sequence). CDR3 length: 15 amino acids. The CDR3 bases are TGTGCCAGCAGCCAAGGACAGGGGATGGGCACTGAAGCTTTCTTT. Protein product: CASSQGQGMGTEAFF. Based on the CDR3 plus reference TRBV3-1 and TRBJ1-1, the full variable domain is DTAVSQTPKYLVTQMGNDKSIKCEQNLGHDTMYWYKQDSKKFLKIMFSYNNKELIINETVPNRFSPKSPDKAHLNLHINSLELGDSAVYFCASSQGQGMGTEAFFGQGTRLTVV.

The gene calls are TRBV21-1 and TRBJ2-4; the table's TRBD1 call for D was not verified on the DNA. TRBV21-1 is tagged as a pseudogene. The CDR3 has 15 residues. Here the CDR3 DNA reads TGTGCCAGCACCCATACAGGGGTGGCCAAAAACATTCAGTACTTC. Amino acids: CASTHTGVAKNIQYF.

The genes are TRBV20-1 and TRBJ2-2, with 8 bases aligning to TRBD2. CDR1 and CDR2 (germline): DFQATT, SNEGSKA (reference sequence). V shed 1 base, J shed 6 bases, and the junction held 10 bases outside the gene matches. CDR3 length: 16 amino acids. The CDR3 DNA reads as TGCAGTGCTAGAGGACTGACTAGCGTGTGGCCCGGGGAGCTGTTTTTT. This encodes CSARGLTSVWPGELFF.

Turning to this clonotype: In this CDR3 the conserved last residue, phenylalanine or tryptophan, is missing, so a read error is likely. Because the CDR3's place on the DNA is in doubt, the DNA is left out and the CDR3 is given as listed by TCRdb. This chain connects TRBV6-1 to TRBJ2-4; TRBD1 reflects the table's D call only, with no check against the DNA. The CDR3 adds up to 14 amino acids, both ends counted. Germline V lookup: CDR1 MNHNS, CDR2 SASEGT. The CDR3 sequence is CASSPGTVWASSTS.

The V and J genes are TRBV6-2 or TRBV6-3 and TRBJ2-6; tentatively, D is TRBD1 (5 bases). The CDR3 is made up of 15 amino acids. Trimming took 6 bases from V and 4 from J, leaving 13 bases between them. Germline V CDR1 and CDR2: MNHEY, SVGEGT. The chain's CDR3 is CASSLLQGGANVLTF. Written as DNA, the CDR3 is TGTGCCAGCAGCCTGCTCCAGGGCGGGGCCAACGTCCTGACTTTC.

This clonotype was detected only once. The V gene is TRBV15, the J gene TRBJ1-5; weak D call: TRBD1 (6 bases). The ends were cut back, 4 bases at V and 2 bases at J, with 9 bases in the middle. Germline V gene sequence: CDR1 LNHNV, CDR2 YYDKDF (reference sequence). The CDR3 consists of 14 residues. CDR3 region: CATSIQGGNQPQHF. The CDR3 DNA follows: TGTGCCACCAGCATACAGGGAGGCAATCAGCCCCAGCATTTT.

The V and J genes are TRBV27 and TRBJ2-1; D remains ambiguous. This CDR3 has 13 residues. CDR1 and CDR2 (germline): MNHEY, SMNVEV (reference sequence). The V gene lost 11 bases and the J gene lost 4 bases, with 15 bases spanning the gap. This CDR3 is CAAGGNGYNEQFF. In nucleotides, the CDR3 is TGTGCCGCCGGTGGGAACGGTTACAATGAGCAGTTCTTC.

The chain is built from TRBV5-1 and TRBJ2-6; no clear D gene. The CDR3 totals 15 residues. In germline, CDR1 is SGHRS, CDR2 YFSETQ. Between the trimmed V and J ends, which lost 4 bases and 0 bases, there was a span of 8 bases. This chain's CDR3 is CASSLSYSGANVLTF. In DNA, the CDR3 is TGCGCCAGCAGCCTGAGCTACTCTGGGGCCAACGTCCTGACTTTC. Full variable domain (missing parts from reference TRBV5-1 and TRBJ2-6): KAGVTQTPRYLIKTRGQQVTLSCSPISGHRSVSWYQQTPGQGLQFLFEYFSETQRNKGNFPGRFSGRQFSNSRSEMNVSTLELGDSALYLCASSLSYSGANVLTFGAGSRLTVL.

This rearrangement joins TRBV12-3 or TRBV12-4 to TRBJ2-7; D call uncertain. The CDR3 is 13 residues long. V lost 7 bases to trimming and J lost 1 base, with 11 bases between them. The DNA for the CDR3 is TGTGCCAGCAAGGGATCGCTTTCCTACGAGCAGTACTTC. Translation: CASKGSLSYEQYF.